This TCR beta chain was sequenced during a study of blood T cell repertoires in COVID-19. TCRdb's table, derived via immunoSEQ multiplex PCR, lists solely in-frame clones and lacks some. The table includes 300,000 to 350,000 clones, 85% to 95% detected once. V was cut by 4 bases and J by 3 bases, with 15 bases left in between. Germline V gene data show CDR1 as MNHEY and CDR2 as SMNVEV (reference sequence). The CDR3 has 15 residues. The specimen sequenced was PBMCs or T cells enriched from blood (not recorded which). The chain carries TRBV27 and TRBJ1-2; possible D gene TRBD1, 6 bases. The sequence derives from a woman aged 25-40 years who had been exposed to COVID-19. DNA of the CDR3: TGTGCCAGCAGTTCCCCCCCACAGGGCCACTATGGCTACACCTTC. Translated: CASSSPPQGHYGYTF.